This T cell receptor beta chain originates from a study of vaccination effects on CD4 cells after COVID-19. The method was immunoSEQ multiplex PCR; TCRdb's version includes in-frame clones alone and lacks a portion of them. This repertoire shows 40,000 or so clones, 65% to 80% found once; its top ten account for 9% to 10%. Culture lasted about ten days before CD4+ T cell isolation. Every participant took two doses of the BNT162b2 or mRNA-1273 vaccine. A note on this clone: Its target is not known.

This material consisted of CD4+ T cells from PBMCs cultured without peptide, taken after COVID-19 vaccination. The receptor's source is a human donor who received a COVID-19 vaccine.

The CDR3 spells CATSRGGTGNFGQYF. DNA for the CDR3: TGTGCCACCAGCAGAGGAGGGACAGGAAATTTTGGGCAGTACTTC. The V and J genes are TRBV15 and TRBJ2-7; 8 positions match TRBD1. From germline, CDR1 is LNHNV and CDR2 YYDKDF (reference sequence). The trim removed 1 base at V and 9 bases at J, leaving 11 bases unmatched. The length of the CDR3 is 15 residues.